This T cell receptor beta chain was identified during a study of T cells after yellow fever vaccination. This clonotype was recorded at least ten times. TCRdb processed the 5' RACE reads anew with MiXCR; each CDR3 protein has one entry. The sample lists fewer than 350,000 distinct CDR3 sequences, around 3.6% occurring once. From germline, CDR1 is SGHRS and CDR2 YFSETQ. The CDR3 consists of 14 residues. Trimming removed 5 bases from V and 4 bases from J, with 14 bases in between. This chain uses TRBV5-1 with TRBJ2-3, with D possibly matching TRBD1 (6 bases). This TCR was sampled from a man aged 18 to 29 who received the YFV17D yellow fever vaccine. This specimen consisted of PBMCs, obtained on the day of the yellow fever booster vaccination. CDR3 bases: TGCGCCAGCAGGACCGGGACACCCCCAGATACGCAGTATTTT. This sequence encodes CASRTGTPPDTQYF.